One and the same sample provided the 12 T cell receptor beta chains below, sequenced in a study of CD8+ T cells in alopecia areata. cDNA reverse transcribed from extracted RNA served as the sequencing template. TCRdb's copy holds only in-frame clones and misses some; the assay was immunoSEQ multiplex PCR. Listed here are 2,500 to 3,000 clones without any singletons, the top ten holding around 40%. Sequenced material: lesional skin. The receptors come from a C3H/HeJ mouse with alopecia areata. The strain's MHC: H2-k.

This clone was picked up many times. These gene names are mouse names. The read ends 4 residues early relative to the CDR3; the germline J gene fills the gap. The chain is built from TRBV14 and TRBJ2-3; 9 bases align to TRBD2. The CDR3 consists of 14 residues. Germline V gives CDR1 SGHDT, CDR2 FRDEAV. Unmatched junction bases numbered 3, after V lost 4 bases and J lost 3 bases. CDR3 DNA, as far as it was read: TGTGCCAGCAGTATGGGGGGGCGAGCAGAA. Translating gives CASSMGGRAE. Given in full, the CDR3 is CASSMGGRAETLYF.

Many counts were recorded for this clone. The genes are named according to mouse. The read terminates 4 residues ahead of where the CDR3 ends, so the germline J gene completes it. J is TRBJ2-3 and V is TRBV13-2; perhaps TRBD1 as D (6 bases). Germline V lookup: CDR1 NNHNN, CDR2 SYGAGS (reference sequence). This CDR3 region has 15 residues. With 7 bases removed from V and 0 bases from J, the gap between germline ends came to 15 bases. The CDR3 bases that were read are TGTGCCAGCAGGGGTCTCGACAGGAGTGCAGAA. It specifies CASRGLDRSAE. Given in full, the CDR3 is CASRGLDRSAETLYF.

For this clone: The likely explanation is a read error, given a far larger clone one base away. Any gene name here is a mouse gene name. The observed sequence ends 4 residues before the CDR3 terminus, with the missing tail filled in from the germline J gene. The chain uses TRBV13-3 and TRBJ2-1, with 7 bases fitting TRBD2. The CDR3 is made up of 13 amino acids. Per the germline V gene, CDR1 is NNHDY and CDR2 is SYVADS. J gave up 4 bases and V 7 bases, and 5 bases lay outside the gene matches. The sequenced part of the CDR3 DNA is TGTGCCAGCCGGGACTGTGGGTATGCT. It yields the protein CASRDCGYA. The whole CDR3 is CASRDCGYAEQFF.

At least ten counts were recorded for this clone. The genes and germline here are from mouse. Sequencing ends 4 residues short of the CDR3 end; the germline J gene provides the rest. The V gene is TRBV5, the J gene TRBJ2-4; no clear D gene. The length of the CDR3 is 16 residues. V was cut by 0 bases and J by 0 bases, with 10 bases left in between. Germline V lookup: CDR1 LGHNA, CDR2 YNLKQL (reference sequence). The CDR3 reads CASSQDSSPSQNTLYF. The CDR3 bases that were read are TGTGCCAGCAGCCAAGATAGCAGTCCTAGTCAAAAC.

This clone was recorded at least ten times. Gene names follow the mouse nomenclature. The read falls 4 residues short of the CDR3 end, and the missing part is taken from the germline J gene. The rearrangement links TRBV13-2 to TRBJ2-1, with D hard to call. Germline V gives CDR1 NNHNN, CDR2 SYGAGS (reference sequence). The CDR3 sequence is 14 residues long. Trimming cost V 2 bases and J 1 base, with 7 bases left between them. CDR3 sequence reads: CASGEVQNYAEQFF. The CDR3 bases that were read are TGTGCCAGCGGTGAGGTCCAGAACTATGCT.

This clone was recorded many times. A far larger clone is off by one base, so a read error is likely. Gene and germline names: mouse. The missing CDR3 end, 4 residues past where the read stops, is filled in from the germline J gene. The chain links TRBV5 to TRBJ2-5, with a possible D match to TRBD1 (7 bases). V was clipped by 2 bases and J by 2 bases, with 14 bases between them. The germline V gene encodes CDR1 LGHNA and CDR2 YNLKQL (reference sequence). CDR3 length equals 16 residues. The covered CDR3 bases are TGTGCCAGCAGCCAACCCAGGGGGGAGGGCCAAGAC. The encoded protein is CASSQPRGEGQD. The CDR3 in full is CASSQPRGEGQDTQYF.

This clone was counted a few times. Gene names and germline match the mouse. The read terminates 4 residues before the CDR3 end, so the remaining end is supplied by the germline J gene. J is TRBJ2-4 and V is TRBV2, with a tentative D call TRBD2 (6 bases). The V gene's germline CDR1 is LGHNA and CDR2 YSYQKL. The CDR3 contains 14 residues. The CDR3 sequence: CASSQAGVGNTLYF. The CDR3 bases that were read are TGTGCCAGCAGCCAAGCTGGGGTGGGAAAC.

A remark on this clone: There is a difference at residue 13 between the TCRdb protein and the DNA translation, so the protein given here was translated from the DNA. Only one base separates this from a far larger clonotype, so it likely reflects a read error. The germline and genes are mouse ones. The read is 3 residues too short to cover the CDR3 end, so that end is filled in from the germline J gene. The rearrangement uses TRBV13-1 and TRBJ1-6; the D gene is possibly TRBD1 (5 bases). TRBJ1-6 is assigned to the ORF class and has an uncertain function. The CDR3 consists of 16 residues. Germline CDR1 NSHNY, CDR2 SYGAGN. The CDR3 sequence: CASSDAGNSFNSPLYF. Incomplete CDR3 DNA: TGTGCCAGCAGTGATGCAGGGAATTCCTTTAATTCGCCC.

This clone was observed at least ten times. Mouse names are used for the genes. CDR3 DNA, as far as it was read: TGTGCCAGCAGCCGACATTTTTCCAACGAA. It codes for CASSRHFSNE. The complete CDR3 sequence is CASSRHFSNERLFF. The J gene is TRBJ1-4, the V gene TRBV5; D unresolved. The CDR3 end is not reached by the read, which stops 4 residues before it; the germline J gene fills it in. Germline-derived CDR1 and CDR2 are LGHNA and YNLKQL (reference sequence). Trimming left V 4 bases short and J 0 bases short, with 6 bases between. The CDR3 runs to 14 residues.

This clone was observed at least ten times. The listed genes are named as in mouse. The CDR3 end falls 4 residues outside the read, so it is completed with the germline J gene. J is TRBJ1-2 and V is TRBV2, with D tentatively TRBD1 (5 bases). The CDR3 consists of 12 residues. The V end was cut by 2 bases, the J end by 4 bases, with 5 bases between. Germline V gene data show CDR1 as LGHNA and CDR2 as YSYQKL. Here the CDR3 reads CASSQQGSDYTF. The DNA read from the CDR3 is TGTGCCAGCAGCCAACAGGGCTCC.

The table lists this clone with many counts. Mouse gene names and germline throughout. The sequenced fragment ends 4 residues before the CDR3 boundary, so the rest is inferred from the germline J gene. V usage is TRBV4 and J usage is TRBJ2-7; 9 nucleotides align to TRBD2. J lost 0 bases, V lost 5 bases, and 5 bases had no gene match. This CDR3 is 15 amino acids long. Germline V CDR1 and CDR2: LGHDT, YNNKQL (reference sequence). The sequenced part of the CDR3 DNA is TGTGCCAGCAGCCGCGACTGGGGGAGCTCCTAT. This sequence encodes CASSRDWGSSY. The full CDR3 is CASSRDWGSSYEQYF.

As to this clone: The gene names given are mouse names. The read ends 4 residues early relative to the CDR3; the germline J gene fills the gap. The V and J genes are TRBV13-2 and TRBJ2-2; 11 positions match TRBD1. The V gene end was trimmed by 7 bases and the J gene end by 3 bases; junction bases not matched to a gene: 5. Germline V gene sequence: CDR1 NNHNN, CDR2 SYGAGS (reference sequence). The CDR3 covers 15 residues. The part of the CDR3 DNA that was read is TGTGCCAGCAGCCGGGACAGGGGGGACACCGGG. It specifies CASSRDRGDTG. The entire CDR3 sequence reads CASSRDRGDTGQLYF.